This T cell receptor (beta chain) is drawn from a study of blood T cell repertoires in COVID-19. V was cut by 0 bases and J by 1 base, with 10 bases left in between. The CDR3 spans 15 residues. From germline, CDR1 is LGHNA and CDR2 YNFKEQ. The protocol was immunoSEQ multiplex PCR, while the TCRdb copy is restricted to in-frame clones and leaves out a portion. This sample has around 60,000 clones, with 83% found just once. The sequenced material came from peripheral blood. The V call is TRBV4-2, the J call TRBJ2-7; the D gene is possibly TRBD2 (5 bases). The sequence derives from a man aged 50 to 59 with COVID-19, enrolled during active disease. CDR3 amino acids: CASSQDQDWSYEQYF. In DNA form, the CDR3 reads TGTGCCAGCAGCCAAGATCAGGACTGGTCCTACGAGCAGTACTTC.